The 13 T cell receptor beta chains below all came from one sample that was sequenced in a study of OX40 agonist ivuxolimab in advanced cancers. Some clones are missing from TCRdb's copy, which holds only in-frame ones; the method was immunoSEQ multiplex PCR. The sample contains roughly 30,000 clones, more than 75% of which appear only once. Source: CD4+ or CD8+ T cells sorted from blood, taken in a trial of the OX40 agonist ivuxolimab. Source of these receptors: an adult with an advanced solid tumor such as melanoma, head and neck, liver or kidney cancer.

The V and J genes are TRBV9 and TRBJ2-1; possible D gene TRBD1, 5 bases. Germline V gives CDR1 SGDLS, CDR2 YYNGEE. This CDR3 comprises 16 residues. Trimming removed 0 bases at V and 3 bases at J, with 13 bases between. The CDR3 coding sequence is TGTGCCAGCAGCGTAGGGGGTCAGGGTGACTACAATGAGCAGTTCTTC. This sequence encodes CASSVGGQGDYNEQFF.

This chain joins TRBV28 and TRBJ2-2; tentative D call: TRBD2 (7 bases). In germline, CDR1 is MDHEN, CDR2 SYDVKM. Trimming shortened V by 1 base and J by 3 bases, and 12 bases separated the two germline ends. The CDR3 loop spans 16 amino acids. The CDR3 DNA reads as TGTGCCAGCAGTTTATTGGGGGAGGGGGACACCGGGGAGCTGTTTTTT. It specifies CASSLLGEGDTGELFF. The full variable domain, rest sourced from reference TRBV28 and TRBJ2-2, is DVKVTQSSRYLVKRTGEKVFLECVQDMDHENMFWYRQDPGLGLRLIYFSYDVKMKEKGDIPEGYSVSREKKERFSLILESASTNQTSMYLCASSLLGEGDTGELFFGEGSRLTVL.

The chain combines TRBV9 with TRBJ2-1, with 11 positions matching TRBD2. The CDR3 runs 16 residues. Germline-derived CDR1 and CDR2 are SGDLS and YYNGEE. With 5 bases clipped from V and 4 bases from J, the junction kept 8 bases outside the gene matches. The CDR3 sequence: CASSYNLAGGYNEQFF. CDR3 DNA: TGTGCCAGCAGTTATAACCTAGCGGGAGGATACAATGAGCAGTTCTTC. Full variable domain (missing parts from reference TRBV9 and TRBJ2-1): DSGVTQTPKHLITATGQRVTLRCSPRSGDLSVYWYQQSLDQGLQFLIQYYNGEERAKGNILERFSAQQFPDLHSELNLSSLELGDSALYFCASSYNLAGGYNEQFFGPGTRLTVL.

The chain recombines TRBV6-5 with TRBJ2-3; D not certain. Trimming took off 5 bases at V and 2 bases at J, with 2 bases between the two ends. Germline-derived CDR1 and CDR2 are MNHEY and SVGAGI. The CDR3 has 11 residues. The CDR3 protein is CASSDTDTQYF. CDR3 DNA: TGTGCCAGCAGTGACACAGATACGCAGTATTTT.

This chain links TRBV19 with TRBJ2-4; 7 positions match TRBD1. CDR1 and CDR2 (germline): LNHDA, SQIVND (reference sequence). Germline trimming cut 5 bases from V and 6 bases from J; bases unmatched to any gene: 4. The CDR3 extends over 13 amino acids. CDR3 sequence (DNA): TGTGCCAGTAGTGACCGGGACAGAAACATTCAGTACTTC. This codes for CASSDRDRNIQYF.

A word on this clone: Within the sample, other DNA sequences also encode this same CDR3. The V and J genes are TRBV28 and TRBJ1-2; D perhaps matches TRBD1 (5 bases). CDR3 length equals 13 residues. Germline CDR1 is MDHEN and CDR2 is SYDVKM. V shed 2 bases and J shed 3 bases, with 7 bases lying between them. For the CDR3, the DNA is TGTGCCAGCAGTTTAGGGGGGGACTATGGCTACACCTTC. Protein product: CASSLGGDYGYTF.

The genes are TRBV11-2 and TRBJ1-6; no clear D. V dropped 7 bases and J dropped 7 bases, with 11 bases sitting between them. CDR1 SGHAT and CDR2 FQNNGV come from the germline V gene. The CDR3 extends over 13 amino acids. CDR3 amino acids: CASTPTPNSPLHF. The CDR3 nucleotides read TGTGCCAGCACCCCGACACCAAATTCACCCCTCCACTTT.

This chain uses TRBV7-9 with TRBJ2-7; D perhaps matches TRBD1 (6 bases). CDR3 length: 12 residues. Germline V gene data show CDR1 as SEHNR and CDR2 as FQNEAQ (reference sequence). V was pared by 4 bases and J by 4 bases, with 8 bases between. This CDR3 is CASSSDRYEQYF. In DNA form, the CDR3 reads TGTGCCAGCAGCTCCGACAGGTACGAGCAGTACTTC.

The chain uses TRBV11-2 and TRBJ2-5; tentatively, D is TRBD2 (5 bases). The V gene lost 0 bases and the J gene lost 9 bases, with 11 bases spanning the gap. The germline gives CDR1 SGHAT, CDR2 FQNNGV. This CDR3 region has 13 residues. The CDR3 region is CASSLDWGEPQYF. The DNA of the CDR3 is TGTGCCAGCAGCTTAGATTGGGGAGAACCCCAGTACTTC. Combining the CDR3 with reference TRBV11-2 and TRBJ2-5 gives the whole variable domain EAGVAQSPRYKIIEKRQSVAFWCNPISGHATLYWYQQILGQGPKLLIQFQNNGVVDDSQLPKDRFSAERLKGVDSTLKIQPAKLEDSAVYLCASSLDWGEPQYFGPGTRLLVL.

Only a few counts were recorded for this clone. The J gene is TRBJ1-2, the V gene TRBV6-5, with D tentatively TRBD1 (6 bases). CDR1 is MNHEY and CDR2 is SVGAGI in the germline V gene. CDR3 length: 13 amino acids. Trimming took 4 bases from V and 6 from J, leaving 12 bases between them. In DNA form, the CDR3 reads TGTGCCAGCAGTTTAACAGGGTACGATGGCTACACCTTC. Protein: CASSLTGYDGYTF.

This chain uses TRBV5-6 with TRBJ1-5, with a tentative D call TRBD1 (6 bases). The germline gives CDR1 SGHDT, CDR2 YYEEEE. CDR3 length: 14 amino acids. The V gene lost 0 bases and the J gene lost 3 bases, with 7 bases spanning the gap. This chain's CDR3 is CASSLGQDNQPQHF. In nucleotides, the CDR3 is TGTGCCAGCAGCTTGGGACAGGACAATCAGCCCCAGCATTTT.

The chain combines TRBV7-9 with TRBJ1-5, with unresolved D. The CDR3 sequence is 14 residues long. Germline values: CDR1 SEHNR, CDR2 FQNEAQ (reference sequence). With 5 bases removed from V and 5 bases from J, the gap between germline ends came to 13 bases. The CDR3, as DNA: TGTGCCAGCAGCCTCCCCGGGTTCTATCAGCCCCAGCATTTT. It is translated as CASSLPGFYQPQHF.

This rearrangement joins TRBV4-1 to TRBJ2-1, with no clear D. In germline, CDR1 is MGHRA, CDR2 YSYEKL. With 2 bases removed from V and 6 bases from J, the gap between germline ends came to 5 bases. This CDR3 region has 12 residues. The CDR3 is CASSQRFNEQFF. As DNA, the CDR3 is TGCGCCAGCAGCCAACGGTTCAATGAGCAGTTCTTC.